Below are 18 T cell receptor beta chains sequenced from a single sample in a study of blood T cell repertoires in COVID-19. The repertoire was sequenced with immunoSEQ multiplex PCR; TCRdb's copy has only in-frame clones and lacks some. The sample has tens of thousands of clones, roughly 90% seen once. Specimen: peripheral blood. Source of these receptors: a man aged 55 to 70 with active COVID-19.

The rearrangement joins TRBV7-8 to TRBJ1-5, with D perhaps matching TRBD1 (5 bases). Germline CDR1 SGHVS, CDR2 FQNEAQ. Trimming took 1 base from V and 3 from J, leaving 10 bases between them. The CDR3 spans 15 residues. The CDR3, as DNA: TGTGCCAGCAGCTTAGTCGACAGACTCAATCAGCCCCAGCATTTT. It translates to CASSLVDRLNQPQHF.

A single count supports this clone. V and J are TRBV12-5 and TRBJ1-2; tentatively, D is TRBD1 (6 bases). The germline CDR1 and CDR2 sequences are LGHNT and FRNRAP. The CDR3 is 14 residues long. V lost 5 bases to trimming and J lost 6 bases, with 16 bases between them. The CDR3 coding sequence is TGTGCTAGTGGTCCCGCTCCTAACAGGGATGGCTACACCTTC. The encoded protein is CASGPAPNRDGYTF. The full variable domain, its missing parts supplied by reference TRBV12-5 and TRBJ1-2, is DARVTQTPRHKVTEMGQEVTMRCQPILGHNTVFWYRQTMMQGLELLAYFRNRAPLDDSGMPKDRFSAEMPDATLATLKIQPSEPRDSAVYFCASGPAPNRDGYTFGSGTRLTVV.

V and J are TRBV11-2 and TRBJ1-6; D might be TRBD1 (6 bases). The germline CDR1 and CDR2 sequences are SGHAT and FQNNGV. The CDR3 totals 14 residues. V lost 1 base, J lost 6 bases, and 7 bases lay in between. CDR3 in DNA: TGTGCCAGCAGCTTAGGGACAGTTAATTCACCCCTCCACTTT. It is translated as CASSLGTVNSPLHF.

The J gene is TRBJ1-1, the V gene TRBV10-3; 8 nucleotides agree with TRBD1. V was pared by 3 bases and J by 5 bases, with 14 bases of the junction left unmatched. Per the germline V gene, CDR1 is ENHRY and CDR2 is SYGVKD. This CDR3 is 17 amino acids long. The CDR3 loop is CAISDRAGGASGTEAFF. The CDR3 region has the DNA TGTGCCATCAGTGACAGGGCAGGGGGCGCTTCGGGAACTGAAGCTTTCTTT.

The chain couples TRBV3-1 (or the pseudogene TRBV3-2) to TRBJ2-2; 10 bases map to TRBD1. The germline gives CDR1 LGHDT, CDR2 YNNKEL (reference sequence). The CDR3 runs to 15 residues. J gave up 7 bases and V 4 bases, and 6 bases lay outside the gene matches. The CDR3 here is CASSLGQGDGGELFF. CDR3 bases: TGTGCCAGCAGCCTCGGACAGGGGGATGGCGGGGAGCTGTTTTTT.

The rearrangement links TRBV30 to TRBJ2-1, with 11 bases that match TRBD2. Per the germline V gene, CDR1 is GTSNPN and CDR2 is SVGIG (reference sequence). V dropped 0 bases and J dropped 7; count of bases not matched to a gene: 14. The CDR3 is made up of 18 amino acids. CDR3 residues: CAWSVPPRLAGIGNEQFF. CDR3 DNA: TGTGCCTGGAGTGTACCCCCCAGACTAGCGGGAATTGGGAATGAGCAGTTCTTC.

This chain links TRBV27 with TRBJ2-4; 8 nucleotides align to TRBD1. This CDR3 region has 14 residues. CDR1 and CDR2 from the germline V gene are MNHEY and SMNVEV (reference sequence). Unmatched junction bases numbered 11, after V lost 8 bases and J lost 8 bases. The CDR3 spells CASPTWTGPDIQYF. Written as DNA, the CDR3 is TGTGCCAGCCCGACCTGGACAGGGCCAGACATTCAGTACTTC.

The chain recombines TRBV5-1 with TRBJ2-7; perhaps TRBD1 as D (6 bases). CDR1 SGHRS and CDR2 YFSETQ come from the germline V gene. This CDR3 spans 15 amino acids. The V and J ends lost 5 bases and 0 bases respectively, with 15 bases between them. In DNA, the CDR3 is TGCGCCAGCAGGGGGTCCCGGGACACCTCCTACGAGCAGTACTTC. Amino acid sequence: CASRGSRDTSYEQYF.

The chain uses TRBV20-1 and TRBJ1-2; perhaps TRBD1 as D (6 bases). Germline V lookup: CDR1 DFQATT, CDR2 SNEGSKA (reference sequence). The CDR3 contains 11 residues. Deletions cut 5 bases from V and 10 bases from J, with 14 bases between. DNA for the CDR3: TGCAGTGCTCGGTACAGGGAAGACTACACCTTC. It translates to CSARYREDYTF.

The chain couples TRBV5-1 to TRBJ1-2; 7 nucleotides match TRBD1. CDR1 and CDR2 from the germline V gene are SGHRS and YFSETQ. The CDR3 is made up of 15 amino acids. The V segment lost 4 bases and the J segment 1 base; nucleotides outside the gene matches: 7. CDR3: CASSPRDSGNYGYTF. The CDR3 DNA reads as TGCGCCAGCAGCCCTCGGGACAGCGGTAACTATGGCTACACCTTC.

Concerning this clone itself: The germline gene is not matched at one end of the junction; a read error may be the cause. The rearrangement joins TRBV5-1 to TRBJ2-6; 7 positions agree with TRBD2. CDR1 SGHRS and CDR2 YFSETQ come from the germline V gene. The CDR3 runs to 16 residues. The CDR3 DNA is TGCGCCCGCAGCTTTGGGGGGGAGGCTGGGGCCAACGTCCTGACTTTC. It specifies CARSFGGEAGANVLTF.

The chain combines TRBV5-1 with TRBJ2-7; D perhaps matches TRBD1 (6 bases). V was trimmed by 6 bases and J by 4 bases, leaving 14 bases between them. Germline V gene sequence: CDR1 SGHRS, CDR2 YFSETQ. The CDR3 is 13 amino acids. The CDR3 nucleotides are TGCGCCAGCAAACTACAGGGAACATACGAGCAGTACTTC. Residues: CASKLQGTYEQYF.

This clone appeared once. The genes are TRBV7-3 and TRBJ2-2; 8 nucleotides agree with TRBD1. V shed 3 bases, J shed 6 bases, and the junction held 6 bases outside the gene matches. The V gene's germline CDR1 is SGHTA and CDR2 FQGTGA. The length of the CDR3 is 15 residues. The CDR3 nucleotides read TGTGCCAGCAGCTTCACAGGGGGTTCTGCCGGGGAGCTGTTTTTT. Protein sequence: CASSFTGGSAGELFF.

The chain links TRBV30 to TRBJ2-3; D is perhaps TRBD2 (6 bases). Trimming took off 0 bases at V and 2 bases at J, with 9 bases between the two ends. CDR3 length: 14 residues. The germline CDR1 and CDR2 sequences are GTSNPN and SVGIG (reference sequence). CDR3 DNA: TGTGCCTGGAGTGTACGGGGGTACACAGATACGCAGTATTTT. Its protein is CAWSVRGYTDTQYF.

The CDR3 nucleotides read TGTGCCAGTAGTTTCGGGATAGAGGGCAATCAGCCCCAGCATTTT. Translated: CASSFGIEGNQPQHF. This chain joins TRBV19 and TRBJ1-5; D not certain. CDR3 length: 15 residues. Germline V gene sequence: CDR1 LNHDA, CDR2 SQIVND (reference sequence). V gave up 5 bases and J gave up 2 bases, with 13 bases separating them. The complete variable domain, with remaining parts taken from reference TRBV19 and TRBJ1-5, reads DGGITQSPKYLFRKEGQNVTLSCEQNLNHDAMYWYRQDPGQGLRLIYYSQIVNDFQKGDIAEGYSVSREKKESFPLTVTSAQKNPTAFYLCASSFGIEGNQPQHFGDGTRLSIL.

J is TRBJ1-5 and V is TRBV6-6, with a weak D call TRBD1 (5 bases). This CDR3 region has 12 residues. Trimming took 6 bases from V and 9 from J, leaving 12 bases between them. CDR1 and CDR2 from the germline V gene are MNHNY and SVGAGI (reference sequence). CDR3 protein: CASRDNNRPQHF. For the CDR3, the DNA is TGTGCCAGCAGGGACAACAACCGGCCCCAGCATTTT.

V is TRBV3-1 (or the pseudogene TRBV3-2) and J is TRBJ2-1; 9 bases agree with TRBD2. Germline lookup yields CDR1 LGHDT and CDR2 YNNKEL (reference sequence). Losses at the gene ends were 5 bases for V and 9 bases for J; bases not matched to a gene: 5. The CDR3 is made up of 13 amino acids. CDR3 bases: TGTGCCAGCAGCAGGACTAGCGTCGGTGAGCAGTTCTTC. Translation: CASSRTSVGEQFF.

V and J are TRBV9 and TRBJ1-2; D perhaps matches TRBD1 (6 bases). Germline CDR1 is SGDLS and CDR2 is YYNGEE. CDR3 length: 14 amino acids. V shed 0 bases and J shed 6 bases, with 12 bases lying between them. This chain's CDR3 is CASSVVGGAHGYTF. CDR3 coding DNA: TGTGCCAGCAGCGTAGTGGGGGGGGCGCATGGCTACACCTTC.